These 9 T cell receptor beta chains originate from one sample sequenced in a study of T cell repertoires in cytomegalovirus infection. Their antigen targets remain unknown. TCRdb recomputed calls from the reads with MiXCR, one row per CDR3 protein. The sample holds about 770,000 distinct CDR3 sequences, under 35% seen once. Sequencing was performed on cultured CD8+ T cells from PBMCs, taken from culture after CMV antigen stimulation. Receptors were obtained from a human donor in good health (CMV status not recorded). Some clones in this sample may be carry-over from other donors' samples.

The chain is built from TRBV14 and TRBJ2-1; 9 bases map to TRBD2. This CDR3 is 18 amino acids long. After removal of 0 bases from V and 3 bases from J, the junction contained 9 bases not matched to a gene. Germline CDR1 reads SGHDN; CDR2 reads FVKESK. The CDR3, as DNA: TGTGCCAGCAGCCAAGAACGGGCGGGGGGGCCTTTCTACAATGAGCAGTTCTTC. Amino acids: CASSQERAGGPFYNEQFF.

The CDR3 sequence is CASIVRPLSSTEAFF. CDR3 nucleotide sequence: TGTGCCAGCATTGTTCGACCCTTATCGAGCACTGAAGCTTTCTTT. The gene calls are TRBV6-6 and TRBJ1-1; D gene ambiguous. The V end was cut by 7 bases, the J end by 4 bases, with 19 bases between. Germline CDR1 and CDR2: MNHNY and SVGAGI (reference sequence). The CDR3 covers 15 residues.

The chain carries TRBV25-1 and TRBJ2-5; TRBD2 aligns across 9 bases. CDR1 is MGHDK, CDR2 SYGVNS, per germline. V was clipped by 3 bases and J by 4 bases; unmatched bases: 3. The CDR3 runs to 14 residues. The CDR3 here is CASSEGSGGETQYF. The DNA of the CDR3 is TGTGCCAGCAGTGAGGGTAGCGGGGGAGAGACCCAGTACTTC.

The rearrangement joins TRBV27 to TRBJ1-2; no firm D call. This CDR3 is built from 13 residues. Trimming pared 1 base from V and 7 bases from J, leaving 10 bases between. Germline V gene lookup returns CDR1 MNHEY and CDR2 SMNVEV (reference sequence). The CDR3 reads CASSLCGDCGYTF. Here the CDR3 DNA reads TGTGCCAGCAGTTTATGTGGGGATTGTGGCTACACCTTC.

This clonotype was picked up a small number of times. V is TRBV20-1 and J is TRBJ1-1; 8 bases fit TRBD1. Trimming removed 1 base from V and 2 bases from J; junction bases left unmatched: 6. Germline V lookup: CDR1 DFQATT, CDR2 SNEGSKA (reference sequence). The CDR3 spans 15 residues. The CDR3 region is CSARGGTGVNTEAFF. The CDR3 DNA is TGCAGTGCTAGAGGGGGGACAGGTGTTAACACTGAAGCTTTCTTT.

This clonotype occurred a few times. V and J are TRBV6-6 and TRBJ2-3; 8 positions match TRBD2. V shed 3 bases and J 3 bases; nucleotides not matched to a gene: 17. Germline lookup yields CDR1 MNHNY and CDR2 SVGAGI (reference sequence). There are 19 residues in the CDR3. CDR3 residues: CASSYGLAGWPEQTDTQYF. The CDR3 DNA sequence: TGTGCCAGCAGTTATGGGTTAGCGGGGTGGCCCGAGCAAACAGATACGCAGTATTTT.

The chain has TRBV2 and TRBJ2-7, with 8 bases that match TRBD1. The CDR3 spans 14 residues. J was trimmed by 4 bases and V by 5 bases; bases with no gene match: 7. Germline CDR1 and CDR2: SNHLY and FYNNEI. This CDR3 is CASSRTGYGYEQYV. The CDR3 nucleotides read TGTGCCAGCAGTCGGACAGGGTACGGGTACGAGCAGTACGTC.

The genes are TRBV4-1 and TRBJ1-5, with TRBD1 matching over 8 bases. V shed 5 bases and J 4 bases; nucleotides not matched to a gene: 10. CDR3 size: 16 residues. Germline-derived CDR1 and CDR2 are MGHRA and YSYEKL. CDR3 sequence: CASSNNWRQGNQPQHF. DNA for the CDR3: TGCGCCAGCAGCAACAACTGGAGACAGGGGAATCAGCCCCAGCATTTT.

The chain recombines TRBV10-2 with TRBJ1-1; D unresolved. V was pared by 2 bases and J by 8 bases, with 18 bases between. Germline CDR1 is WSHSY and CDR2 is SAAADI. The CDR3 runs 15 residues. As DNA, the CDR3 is TGCGCCAGCAGTGAGGCTTCCGGACCGCCAAGGGAAGCTTTCTTT. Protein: CASSEASGPPREAFF.